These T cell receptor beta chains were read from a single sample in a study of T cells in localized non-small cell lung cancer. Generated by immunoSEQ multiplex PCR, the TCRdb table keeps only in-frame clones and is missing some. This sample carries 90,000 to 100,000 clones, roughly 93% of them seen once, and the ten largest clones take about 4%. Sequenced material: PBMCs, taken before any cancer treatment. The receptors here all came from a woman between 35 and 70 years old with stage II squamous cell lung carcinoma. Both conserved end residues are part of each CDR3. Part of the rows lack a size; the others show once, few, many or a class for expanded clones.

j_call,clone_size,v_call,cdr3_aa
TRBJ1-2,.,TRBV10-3,CAISPGQIANYGYTF
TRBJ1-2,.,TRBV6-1,CASSARGQGFGYTF
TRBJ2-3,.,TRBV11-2,CASSLASGTASTDTQYF
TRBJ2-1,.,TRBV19,CASSMLLAGASSYNEQFF
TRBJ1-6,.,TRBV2,CASSDGQGISPLHF
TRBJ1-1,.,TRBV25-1,CASSRTGGTEAFF
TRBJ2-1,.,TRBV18,CASSAIQGVDPFF
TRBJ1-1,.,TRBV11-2,CASSPQTGPTTEAFF
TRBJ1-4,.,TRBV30,CAWTRGGGLNEKLFF
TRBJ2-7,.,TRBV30,CAWGDREYEQYF
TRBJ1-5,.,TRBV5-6,CASSLLRTRLGNQPQHF
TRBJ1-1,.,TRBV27,CASSPGMFPNTEAFF
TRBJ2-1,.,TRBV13,CASSLGRGGRGDNEQFF
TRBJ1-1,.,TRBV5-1,CASSLATGGRGTEAFF
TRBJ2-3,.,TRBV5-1,CASSLAGASTDTQYF
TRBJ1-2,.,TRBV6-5,CAGRGGPANYGYTF
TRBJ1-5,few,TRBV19,CASSIRPGDNQPQHF
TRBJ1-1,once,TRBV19,CASTLRGLPGAEAFF
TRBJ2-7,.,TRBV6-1,CASMGSYEQYF
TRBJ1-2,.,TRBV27,CASSFGQNYGYTF
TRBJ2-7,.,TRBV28,CASNGGGHREGYEQYF
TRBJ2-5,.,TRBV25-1,CASSRTSGQETQYF
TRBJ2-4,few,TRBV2,CASARLAKNIQYF
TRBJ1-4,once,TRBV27,CASRRAGVKTEKLFF
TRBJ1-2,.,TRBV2,CASTPPGLVYGYTF
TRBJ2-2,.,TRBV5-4,CASSLSTHRELFF
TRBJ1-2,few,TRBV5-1,CASSFGGDRATTYGYTF
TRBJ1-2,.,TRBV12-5,CASGPGTAPNYGYTF
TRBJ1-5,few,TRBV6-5,CAYGTGRPQHF
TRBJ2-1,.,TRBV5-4,CASSQRFGEQFF
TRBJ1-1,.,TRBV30,CAWSGSGGLMNTEAFF
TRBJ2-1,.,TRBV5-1,CASSSVAGALYNEQFF
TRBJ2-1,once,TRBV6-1,CASSKLAGGNNEQFF
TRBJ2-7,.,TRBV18,CASSAGQGNEQYF
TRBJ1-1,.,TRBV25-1,CASSPAGQSEAFF
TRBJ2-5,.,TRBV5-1,CASSIQGQETQYF
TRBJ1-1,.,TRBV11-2,CASSFGSDFTEAFF
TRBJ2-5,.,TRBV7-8,CASSLGLAEETQYF
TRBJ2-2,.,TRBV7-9,CASSKSLGELFF
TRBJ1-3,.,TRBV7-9,CASSLGHPSGNTIYF
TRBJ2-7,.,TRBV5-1,CASENSDSPYEQYF
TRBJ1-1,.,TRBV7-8,CASSFSREPGRPNTEAFF
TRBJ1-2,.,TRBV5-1,CASSLGQGLGGYTF
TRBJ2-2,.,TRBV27,CASRDRARFNTGELFF
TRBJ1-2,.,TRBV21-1,CASSKEGGPVKGYTF
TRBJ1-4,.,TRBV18,CASSRDPREKLFF
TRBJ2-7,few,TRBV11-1,CASSYLGFEQYF
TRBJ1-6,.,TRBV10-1,CASRDGTSPLHF
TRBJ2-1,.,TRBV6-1,CASSEALGAGGFNEQFF
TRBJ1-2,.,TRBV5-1,CASSLASDGGGYTF
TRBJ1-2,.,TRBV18,CASSLTDNYGYTF
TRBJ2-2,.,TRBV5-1,CASSLMSRPNTGELFF
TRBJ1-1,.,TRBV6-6,CASRRDRGQGTEAFF
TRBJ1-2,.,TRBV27,CASAGTGGDHLTYGYTF
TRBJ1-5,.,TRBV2,CASKGGGSLRNQPQHF
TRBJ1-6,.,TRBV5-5,CASSQDRDIHSPLHF
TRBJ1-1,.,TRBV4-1,CASSRTGIDTEAFF
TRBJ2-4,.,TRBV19,CASSPWTGGTLAKNIQYF
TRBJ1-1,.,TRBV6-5,CASSYGGGTEAFF
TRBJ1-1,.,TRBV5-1,CASSGRRGDTEAFF